These T cell receptor beta chains were read from a single sample in a study of blood T cells in healthy people across ages. TCRdb called the 5' RACE reads again in MiXCR, with one record for every CDR3 protein. The sample includes roughly 1.5 million distinct CDR3 sequences, about 42% of them seen just once. The sequenced material came from blood. These receptors were collected from a woman aged 18-35 years in good health. Both conserved end residues are part of each CDR3. Clone size is shown for a subset of rows, as once, few, many or a class of expanded clone.

CDR3,J,V,size
CAWIYPGAGYGYTF,TRBJ1-2,TRBV30,once
CASRPLTVNTEAFF,TRBJ1-1,TRBV11-1,few
CSVGQSLNQPQHF,TRBJ1-5,TRBV29-1,NA
CASSFSIGTNNYGYTF,TRBJ1-2,TRBV6-5,few
CASSFRGGSTEAFF,TRBJ1-1,TRBV12-3/TRBV12-4,few
CASSFGGPKYGYTF,TRBJ1-2,TRBV11-2,NA
CASSLLGQDTEAFF,TRBJ1-1,TRBV7-3,once
CASKPGQGLEKLFF,TRBJ1-4,TRBV4-2,few
CASSLGATGASVLTF,TRBJ2-6,TRBV5-1,NA
CASSLSPGRQPQHF,TRBJ1-5,TRBV12-3/TRBV12-4,few
CASSLSWAEGHYTF,TRBJ1-2,TRBV4-3,NA
CSVIPGGIQYF,TRBJ2-4,TRBV29-1,many
CASSPSGGAGNQPQHF,TRBJ1-5,TRBV12-3/TRBV12-4,few
CASSNVQGAGDYGYTF,TRBJ1-2,TRBV25-1,few
CASSPGTPGITEAFF,TRBJ1-1,TRBV5-1,few
CASTQFLGLLMNTEAFF,TRBJ1-1,TRBV7-2,NA
CASSEGFGTVNEKLFF,TRBJ1-4,TRBV2,few
CASSQRTGVGEQYF,TRBJ2-5,TRBV4-2,NA
CASTVRGTDTQYF,TRBJ2-3,TRBV6-2/TRBV6-3,NA
CASSQATAGTDTQYF,TRBJ2-3,TRBV7-2,NA
CASSRDILGNEQFF,TRBJ2-1,TRBV11-2,NA
CASNILAGVGDTQYF,TRBJ2-3,TRBV7-2,NA
CASSFSGFGTNGYTF,TRBJ1-2,TRBV12-3/TRBV12-4,many
CASSDAYRESAQYF,TRBJ2-3,TRBV4-1,few
CSAQKGDSTDTQYF,TRBJ2-3,TRBV20-1,NA
CASTLGQGANYGYTF,TRBJ1-2,TRBV12-3/TRBV12-4,NA
CASSLVLATSGLYYTQYF,TRBJ2-3,TRBV7-9,NA
CAISEGFGISYNEQYF,TRBJ2-5,TRBV10-3,NA
CASSDDRGGYTF,TRBJ1-2,TRBV27,NA
CASSLTGADGNTIYF,TRBJ1-3,TRBV3-1,NA
CASSSRVFTDTQYF,TRBJ2-3,TRBV27,NA
CSVEEELSFDQPQHF,TRBJ1-5,TRBV29-1,few
CAGSSFSTSGNELDTQYF,TRBJ2-3,TRBV11-1,NA
CASSFSQGGADTQYF,TRBJ2-3,TRBV7-2,NA
CASSRSSSGRVLSTDTQYF,TRBJ2-3,TRBV4-2,NA
CASGWTGFSDTQYF,TRBJ2-3,TRBV7-9,NA
CASNTDTFSNQPQHF,TRBJ1-5,TRBV7-2,NA
CASSEDVYQPQHF,TRBJ1-5,TRBV25-1,few
CSAGPGGVDTQYF,TRBJ2-3,TRBV20-1,once
CASRPPLGSGAPVGHTDTQYF,TRBJ2-3,TRBV28,few
CASSVDPRGNTEAFF,TRBJ1-1,TRBV9,NA
CASSLLTRGEKLFF,TRBJ1-4,TRBV13,NA
CASSSGLVNYGYTF,TRBJ1-2,TRBV7-2,once
CASSQEDGSGGFIYEQYF,TRBJ2-7,TRBV4-2,NA